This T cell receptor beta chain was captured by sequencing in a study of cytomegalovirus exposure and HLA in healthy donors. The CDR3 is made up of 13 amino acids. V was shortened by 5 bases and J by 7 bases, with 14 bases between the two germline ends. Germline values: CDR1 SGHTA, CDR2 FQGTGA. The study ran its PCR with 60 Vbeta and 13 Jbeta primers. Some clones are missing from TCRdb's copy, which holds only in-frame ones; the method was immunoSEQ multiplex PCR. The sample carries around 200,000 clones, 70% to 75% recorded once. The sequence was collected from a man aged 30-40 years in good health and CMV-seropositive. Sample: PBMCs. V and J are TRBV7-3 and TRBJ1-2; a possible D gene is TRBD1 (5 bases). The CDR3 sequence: CASSLGTGGGYTF. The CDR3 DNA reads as TGTGCCAGCAGCCTCGGGACTGGGGGTGGCTACACCTTC.